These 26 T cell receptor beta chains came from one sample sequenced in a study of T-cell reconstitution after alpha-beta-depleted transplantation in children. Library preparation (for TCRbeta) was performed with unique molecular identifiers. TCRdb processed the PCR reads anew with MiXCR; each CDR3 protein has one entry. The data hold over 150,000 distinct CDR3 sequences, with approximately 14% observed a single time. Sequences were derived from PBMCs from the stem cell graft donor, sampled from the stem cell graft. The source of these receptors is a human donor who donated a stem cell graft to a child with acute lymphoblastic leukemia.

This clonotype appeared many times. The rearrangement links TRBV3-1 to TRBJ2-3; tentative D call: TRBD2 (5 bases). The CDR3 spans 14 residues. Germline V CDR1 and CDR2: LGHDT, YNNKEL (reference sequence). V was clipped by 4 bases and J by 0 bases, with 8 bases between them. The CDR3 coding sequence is TGTGCCAGCAGCCGTAGCGACAGCACAGATACGCAGTATTTT. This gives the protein CASSRSDSTDTQYF.

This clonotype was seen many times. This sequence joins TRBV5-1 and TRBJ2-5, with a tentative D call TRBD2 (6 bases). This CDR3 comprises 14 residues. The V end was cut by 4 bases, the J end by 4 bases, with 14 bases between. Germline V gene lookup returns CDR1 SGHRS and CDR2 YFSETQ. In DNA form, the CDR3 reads TGCGCCAGCAGCGGAGGGGAGTGGGGAGAGACCCAGTACTTC. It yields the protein CASSGGEWGETQYF.

The CDR3 spells CASSLGQGAEYGYTF. The CDR3 nucleotides read TGCGCCAGCAGCTTGGGACAGGGGGCTGAATATGGCTACACCTTC. The V and J genes are TRBV5-1 and TRBJ1-2, with 10 bases matching TRBD1. Looked up from germline, CDR1 is SGHRS and CDR2 is YFSETQ. Germline trimming cut 0 bases from V and 5 bases from J; bases unmatched to any gene: 4. The CDR3 spans 15 residues.

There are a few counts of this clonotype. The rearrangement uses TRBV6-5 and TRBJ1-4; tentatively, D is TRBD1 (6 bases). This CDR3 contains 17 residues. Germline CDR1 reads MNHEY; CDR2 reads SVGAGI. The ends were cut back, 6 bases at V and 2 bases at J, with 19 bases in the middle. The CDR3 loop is CASSYQLGGATNEKLFF. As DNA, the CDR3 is TGTGCCAGCAGCTACCAACTCGGGGGGGCGACTAATGAAAAACTGTTTTTT.

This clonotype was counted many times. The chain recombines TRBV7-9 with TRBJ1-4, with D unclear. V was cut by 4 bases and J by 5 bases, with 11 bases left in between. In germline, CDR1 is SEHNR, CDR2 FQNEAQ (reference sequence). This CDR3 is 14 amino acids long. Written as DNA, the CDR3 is TGTGCCAGCAGCTCCAAGGACTTGAATGAAAAACTGTTTTTT. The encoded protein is CASSSKDLNEKLFF.

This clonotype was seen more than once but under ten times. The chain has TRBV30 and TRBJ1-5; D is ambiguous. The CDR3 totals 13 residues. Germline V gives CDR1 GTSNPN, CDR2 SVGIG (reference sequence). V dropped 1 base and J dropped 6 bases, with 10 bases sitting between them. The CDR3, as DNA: TGTGCCTGGAGTGCCACCCCCGGTCAGCCCCAGCATTTT. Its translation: CAWSATPGQPQHF.

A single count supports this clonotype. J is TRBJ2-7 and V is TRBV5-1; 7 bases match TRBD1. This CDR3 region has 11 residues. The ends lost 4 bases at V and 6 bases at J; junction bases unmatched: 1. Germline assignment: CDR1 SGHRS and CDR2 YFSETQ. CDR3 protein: CASSRDSEQYF. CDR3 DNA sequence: TGCGCCAGCAGCAGGGACAGCGAGCAGTACTTC.

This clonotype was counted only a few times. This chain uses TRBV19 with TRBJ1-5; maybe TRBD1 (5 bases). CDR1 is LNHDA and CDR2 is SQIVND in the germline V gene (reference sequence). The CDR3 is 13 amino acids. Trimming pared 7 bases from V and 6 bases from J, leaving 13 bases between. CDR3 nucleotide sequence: TGTGCCAGTAAGGATCAGGGTAGTCAGCCCCAGCATTTT. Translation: CASKDQGSQPQHF.

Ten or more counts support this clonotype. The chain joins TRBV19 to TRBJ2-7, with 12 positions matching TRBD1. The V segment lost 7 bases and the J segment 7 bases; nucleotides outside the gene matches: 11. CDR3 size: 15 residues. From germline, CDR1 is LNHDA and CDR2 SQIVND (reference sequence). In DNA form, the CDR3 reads TGTGCCAGTAATACCCCGGGACAGGGGGCGAAGGAGCAGTACTTC. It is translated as CASNTPGQGAKEQYF.

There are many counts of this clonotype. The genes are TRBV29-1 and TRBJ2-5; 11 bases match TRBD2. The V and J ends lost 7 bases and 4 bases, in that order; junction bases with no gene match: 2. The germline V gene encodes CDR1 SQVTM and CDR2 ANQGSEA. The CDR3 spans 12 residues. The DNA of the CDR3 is TGCAGCGCTCTAGCGGGAGGAGAGACCCAGTACTTC. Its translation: CSALAGGETQYF.

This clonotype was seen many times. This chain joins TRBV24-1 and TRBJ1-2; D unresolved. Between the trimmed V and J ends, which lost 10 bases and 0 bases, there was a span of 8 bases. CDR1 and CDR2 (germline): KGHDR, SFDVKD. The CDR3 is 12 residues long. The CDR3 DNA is TGTGCCACGTGGGCCTCTAACTATGGCTACACCTTC. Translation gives CATWASNYGYTF.

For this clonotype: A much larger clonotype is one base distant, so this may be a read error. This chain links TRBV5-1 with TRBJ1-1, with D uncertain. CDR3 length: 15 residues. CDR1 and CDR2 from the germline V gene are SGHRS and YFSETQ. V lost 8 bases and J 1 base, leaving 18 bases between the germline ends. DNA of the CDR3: TGCGCCAGAAGCCCCCTTCGCGGGTCGAACACTGAAGCTTTCTTT. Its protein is CARSPLRGSNTEAFF. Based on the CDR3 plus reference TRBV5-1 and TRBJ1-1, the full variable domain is KAGVTQTPRYLIKTRGQQVTLSCSPISGHRSVSWYQQTPGQGLQFLFEYFSETQRNKGNFPGRFSGRQFSNSRSEMNVSTLELGDSALYLCARSPLRGSNTEAFFGQGTRLTVV.

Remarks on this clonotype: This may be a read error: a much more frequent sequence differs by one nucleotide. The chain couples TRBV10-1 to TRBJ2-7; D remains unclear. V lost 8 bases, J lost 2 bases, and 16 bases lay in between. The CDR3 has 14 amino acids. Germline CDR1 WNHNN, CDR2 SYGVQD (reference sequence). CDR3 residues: CASPLLYVAYEQYF. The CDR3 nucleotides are TGCGCCAGCCCCCTCCTGTACGTTGCCTACGAGCAGTACTTC.

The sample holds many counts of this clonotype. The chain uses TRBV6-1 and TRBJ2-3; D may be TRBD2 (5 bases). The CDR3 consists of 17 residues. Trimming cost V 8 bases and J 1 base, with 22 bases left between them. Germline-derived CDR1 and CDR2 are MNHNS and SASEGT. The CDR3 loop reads CASAFGGGQMRTDTQYF. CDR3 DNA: TGTGCCAGCGCTTTTGGTGGAGGTCAAATGCGCACAGATACGCAGTATTTT.

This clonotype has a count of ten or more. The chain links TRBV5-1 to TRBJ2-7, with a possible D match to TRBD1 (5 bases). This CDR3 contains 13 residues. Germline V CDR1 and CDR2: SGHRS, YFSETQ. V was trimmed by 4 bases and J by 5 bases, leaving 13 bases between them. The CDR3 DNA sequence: TGCGCCAGCAGCCCAAGGACAACGGACGAGCAGTACTTC. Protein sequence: CASSPRTTDEQYF.

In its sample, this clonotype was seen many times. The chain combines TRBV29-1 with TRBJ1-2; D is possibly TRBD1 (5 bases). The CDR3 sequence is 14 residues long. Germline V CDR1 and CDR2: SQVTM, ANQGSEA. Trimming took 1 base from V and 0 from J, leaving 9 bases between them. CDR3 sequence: CSVEARQTNYGYTF. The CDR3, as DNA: TGCAGCGTTGAAGCCCGACAGACTAACTATGGCTACACCTTC.

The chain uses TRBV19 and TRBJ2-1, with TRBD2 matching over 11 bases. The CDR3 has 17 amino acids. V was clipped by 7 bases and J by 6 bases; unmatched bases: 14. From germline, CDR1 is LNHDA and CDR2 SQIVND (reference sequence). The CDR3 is CASTSRARLAGSNEQFF. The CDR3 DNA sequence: TGTGCCAGTACCTCCCGCGCCCGACTAGCGGGATCCAATGAGCAGTTCTTC.

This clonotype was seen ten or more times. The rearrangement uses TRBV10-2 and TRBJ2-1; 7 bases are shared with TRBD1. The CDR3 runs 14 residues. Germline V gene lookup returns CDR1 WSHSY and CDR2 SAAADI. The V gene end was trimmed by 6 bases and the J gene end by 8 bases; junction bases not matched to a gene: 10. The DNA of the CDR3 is TGCGCCAGCAGCGATCAGACAGGGAGCGATGAGCAGTTCTTC. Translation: CASSDQTGSDEQFF.

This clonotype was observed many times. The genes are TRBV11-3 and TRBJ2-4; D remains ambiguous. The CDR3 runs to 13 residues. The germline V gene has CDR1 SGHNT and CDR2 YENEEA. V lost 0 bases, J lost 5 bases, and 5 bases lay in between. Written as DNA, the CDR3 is TGTGCCAGCAGCTTAGATGATGAAAACATTCAGTACTTC. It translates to CASSLDDENIQYF.

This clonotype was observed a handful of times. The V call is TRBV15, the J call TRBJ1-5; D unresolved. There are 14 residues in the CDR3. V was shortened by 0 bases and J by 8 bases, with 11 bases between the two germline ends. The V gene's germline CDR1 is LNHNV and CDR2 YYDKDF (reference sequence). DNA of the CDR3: TGTGCCACCAGCAGAGACCCGAACTCCAAGCCCCAGCATTTT. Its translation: CATSRDPNSKPQHF.

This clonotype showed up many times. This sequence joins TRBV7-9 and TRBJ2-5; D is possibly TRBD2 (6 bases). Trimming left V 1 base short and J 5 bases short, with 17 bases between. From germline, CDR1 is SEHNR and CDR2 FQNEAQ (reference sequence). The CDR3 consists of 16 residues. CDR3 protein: CASSLVTGMGRETQYF. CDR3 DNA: TGTGCCAGCAGCTTAGTAACAGGAATGGGGAGGGAGACCCAGTACTTC.

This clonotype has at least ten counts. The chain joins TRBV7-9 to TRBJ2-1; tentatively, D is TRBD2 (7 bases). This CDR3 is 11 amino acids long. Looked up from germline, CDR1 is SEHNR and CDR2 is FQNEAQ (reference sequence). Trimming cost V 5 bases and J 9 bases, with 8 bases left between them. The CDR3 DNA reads TGTGCCAGCAGCGGGGGGGCTGAGCAGTTCTTC. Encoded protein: CASSGGAEQFF. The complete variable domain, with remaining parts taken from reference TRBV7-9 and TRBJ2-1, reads DTGVSQNPRHKITKRGQNVTFRCDPISEHNRLYWYRQTLGQGPEFLTYFQNEAQLEKSRLLSDRFSAERPKGSFSTLEIQRTEQGDSAMYLCASSGGAEQFFGPGTRLTVL.

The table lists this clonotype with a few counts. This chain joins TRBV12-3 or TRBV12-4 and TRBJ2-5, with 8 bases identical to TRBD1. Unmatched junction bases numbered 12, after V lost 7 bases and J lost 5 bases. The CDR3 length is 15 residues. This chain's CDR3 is CASTPRTGLMETQYF. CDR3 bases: TGTGCCAGCACCCCCAGGACAGGGTTAATGGAGACCCAGTACTTC.

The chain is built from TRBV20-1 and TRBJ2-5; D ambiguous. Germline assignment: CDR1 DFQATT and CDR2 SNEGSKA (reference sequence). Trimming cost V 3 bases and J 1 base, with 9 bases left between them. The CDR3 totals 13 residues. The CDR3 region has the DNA TGCAGTGCTAGCGGTAGGAGCCAAGAGACCCAGTACTTC. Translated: CSASGRSQETQYF.

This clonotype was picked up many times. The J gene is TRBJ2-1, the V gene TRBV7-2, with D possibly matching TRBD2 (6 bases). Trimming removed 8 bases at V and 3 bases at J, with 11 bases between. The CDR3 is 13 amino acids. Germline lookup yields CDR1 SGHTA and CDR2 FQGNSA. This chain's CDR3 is CASGWRGYNEQFF. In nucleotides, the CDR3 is TGTGCCAGCGGCTGGAGGGGCTACAATGAGCAGTTCTTC.

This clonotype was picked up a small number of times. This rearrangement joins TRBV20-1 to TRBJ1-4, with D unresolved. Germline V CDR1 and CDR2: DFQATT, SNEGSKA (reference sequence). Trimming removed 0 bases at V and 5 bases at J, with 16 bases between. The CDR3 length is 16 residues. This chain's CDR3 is CSARDYLAGENEKLFF. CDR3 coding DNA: TGCAGTGCTAGAGATTATTTGGCGGGTGAAAATGAAAAACTGTTTTTT.